The entry below describes one TCR beta chain. This probably arose from a read error, given a far larger clone one base away. Other DNA sequences within the sample encode an identical CDR3. Using immunoSEQ multiplex PCR, the repertoire was profiled, and TCRdb retains in-frame clones only, with some absent. This sample carries some 490,000 clones, more than 65% of them seen once, and the ten largest clones take 12%. Approximately 100 million PBMCs per unsorted sample were used for genomic DNA. Germline assignment: CDR1 MGHDK and CDR2 SYGVNS. The CDR3 runs 15 residues. The data are from a study of shared clonotypes between healthy human individuals.

The J gene is TRBJ2-3, the V gene TRBV25-1; the D gene could be TRBD1 or TRBD2 (6 bases each). This TCR came from a woman between 40 and 50 years old in good health. Some clones in this sample may be carry-over from other donors' samples. The sample consisted of PBMCs. In DNA, the CDR3 is TGTGCCAGTAGTGAACGGGATAGGGGGGCAGATACGCAGTATTTT. Its protein product is CASSERDRGADTQYF.